This T cell receptor beta chain comes out of a study of blood T cell repertoires in COVID-19 (dated by TCRdb to between 2020 and 2021). For the wider study: Samples covering the acute and convalescent phases of COVID-19 were provided by collaborators in the United States, Italy and Spain. The prospective study material was composed of cDNA or gDNA derived from T cells, B-cell-depleted T cells, or PBMCs. Where HLA class I and class II types were available, the types were taken from metadata supplied by the sample provider, not from assay-based typing. Samples were obtained from the ongoing ImmuneRACE study (first 160 participants) and from 1,200 or so subjects provided by 6 global collaborators. The dataset comprised deeply sampled blood TCRbeta repertoires from subjects exposed to, actively infected with, or recovered from COVID-19. The repertoires were made available in a free public database intended to serve as a resource for research on the immune response to SARS-CoV-2. A de-identified subject ID, COVID-19 status, age in years and sex were almost always included in the sample metadata.

TCRbeta CDR3 regions were amplified from genomic DNA using the immunoSEQ Assay, a bias-controlled multiplex PCR. On the authors' methods: The number of nucleated cells in each sample was estimated from the amplification of reference gene primers within the assay. To quantify the absolute abundance of each unique TCRbeta CDR3 rearrangement, sequence reads were collapsed and filtered. For each sample, productive Simpson clonality was calculated by taking the square root of Simpson's diversity index across productive rearrangements. Imported from immuneACCESS, the table was reduced by TCRdb to in-frame sequences with V and J called. These copies leave out some clones; in studies compared against another copy, an unresolved V gene accounts for under half, and the cause of the remainder is not known. The V and J calls and clone size come from that table; D and trimming were worked out from the DNA. Present in this sample are approximately 130,000 clones, just over 75% of which were seen just once. About 10% of the sample is held by the ten biggest clonotypes.

The CDR3 runs 13 residues from the cysteine to the phenylalanine. CDR3 DNA is the only sequence kept; it has 39 bases, read in frame from the first base. V drops 4 bases and J drops 0 bases, leaving 7 bases in between. CDR1 SGHVS and CDR2 FQNEAQ are derived from the germline V gene. Comments on this clone: What this receptor recognizes is not known. Base qualities are not at hand, and no much larger clone is one base apart.

Collaborating institutions collected whole blood in K2EDTA tubes following their own protocols. For TCRbeta analysis, collaborator samples were shipped as frozen whole blood, as isolated PBMCs, or as DNA extracted from either sample type. Results and caveats for the whole study, not just this receptor: How much clinical and demographic metadata was included differed by source and by participant, and the metadata was provided uncurated.

The chain uses TRBV7-8 and TRBJ2-7; no D gene is confidently identified. The origin of this receptor is a human donor in a cohort sampled during active COVID-19. Sequenced input: peripheral blood. CDR3 region: CASSSGASYEQYF. The DNA sequence follows: TGTGCCAGCAGCTCAGGCGCCTCCTACGAGCAGTACTTC.